The 14 T cell receptor beta chains in this list originate from one sample, sequenced in a study of shared clonotypes between healthy human individuals. Here immunoSEQ multiplex PCR was the method, and the copy in TCRdb shows in-frame clones only, minus some. Here the sample spans some 380,000 clones, about 96% being singletons. Specimen: memory CD8+ T cells sorted from blood. Sample subset: CD45RO+ cells pooled with CCR7-negative TemRA cells. Receptor source: a man aged 25 to 40 in good health.

Notes on this clone: One end of the junction varies from germline; a read error may be responsible. The rearrangement uses TRBV7-8 and TRBJ2-1; the D is unclear. This CDR3 region has 13 residues. Germline assignment: CDR1 SGHVS and CDR2 FQNEAQ. CDR3 in DNA: TGTGCCAGCAGCTTTATTAACTACCATGAGCAGTTCTTC. It codes for CASSFINYHEQFF.

This clone was recorded once. The chain recombines TRBV7-6 with TRBJ2-3; D possibly corresponds to TRBD1 (5 bases). There are 16 residues in the CDR3. Germline lookup yields CDR1 SGHVS and CDR2 FNYEAQ. V gave up 4 bases and J gave up 2 bases, with 16 bases separating them. The CDR3 loop is CASSSFAQGYTDTQYF. The CDR3 DNA reads as TGTGCCAGCAGCTCATTCGCGCAGGGTTACACAGATACGCAGTATTTT.

This sequence joins TRBV20-1 and TRBJ1-5, with a tentative D call TRBD1 (5 bases). Germline lookup yields CDR1 DFQATT and CDR2 SNEGSKA (reference sequence). The V gene lost 7 bases and the J gene lost 6 bases, with 10 bases spanning the gap. This CDR3 is 11 amino acids long. CDR3 residues: CSGGVSQPQHF. As DNA, the CDR3 is TGCAGTGGGGGGGTCTCTCAGCCCCAGCATTTT.

The CDR3 coding sequence is TGTGCCAGCAGGGGACTCAGGGGACTATACGAGCAGTACTTC. This sequence encodes CASRGLRGLYEQYF. The chain joins TRBV27 to TRBJ2-7, with D possibly TRBD2 on 7 matching bases. CDR1 MNHEY and CDR2 SMNVEV come from the germline V gene (reference sequence). The CDR3 is 14 amino acids. The V and J ends lost 6 bases and 4 bases respectively, with 16 bases between them.

V is TRBV18 and J is TRBJ2-7; a weak D match, TRBD1 (6 bases). Between the trimmed V and J ends, which lost 2 bases and 0 bases, there was a span of 8 bases. This CDR3 region has 14 residues. CDR1 is KGHSH and CDR2 is LQKENI in the germline V gene. CDR3 in amino acids: CASSPDRISYEQYF. In DNA form, the CDR3 reads TGTGCCAGCTCACCAGACAGGATCTCCTACGAGCAGTACTTC.

V usage is TRBV28 and J usage is TRBJ2-4; 9 bases line up with TRBD2. This CDR3 has 15 amino acids. Trimming took 3 bases from V and 1 from J; bases not matched to a gene: 1. Germline CDR1 reads MDHEN; CDR2 reads SYDVKM. The CDR3 DNA reads as TGTGCCAGCAGTTTTAGCGGGAGCGCCAAAAACATTCAGTACTTC. Protein sequence: CASSFSGSAKNIQYF.

The gene calls are TRBV7-9 and TRBJ2-5; tentatively, D is TRBD2 (6 bases). V was shortened by 5 bases and J by 7 bases, with 17 bases between the two germline ends. The CDR3 loop spans 14 amino acids. Germline lookup yields CDR1 SEHNR and CDR2 FQNEAQ (reference sequence). This chain's CDR3 is CASSHWGTSGTQYF. CDR3 nucleotide sequence: TGTGCCAGCAGCCATTGGGGGACTTCGGGGACCCAGTACTTC.

The gene calls are TRBV4-1 and TRBJ1-1; TRBD1 might be the D (5 bases). The CDR3 runs to 13 residues. The ends were cut back, 6 bases at V and 0 bases at J, with 8 bases in the middle. Germline assignment: CDR1 MGHRA and CDR2 YSYEKL. The CDR3 protein is CASRGVMNTEAFF. In DNA form, the CDR3 reads TGCGCCAGCAGGGGGGTAATGAACACTGAAGCTTTCTTT.

The V gene is TRBV10-3, the J gene TRBJ2-1; 7 nucleotides match TRBD2. The CDR3 is made up of 13 amino acids. Germline-derived CDR1 and CDR2 are ENHRY and SYGVKD. The junction had 6 bases not matched to a gene; V was cut back by 8 bases and J by 5 bases. The CDR3 is CAIGTTKDNEQFF. CDR3 bases: TGTGCCATCGGGACTACTAAAGACAATGAGCAGTTCTTC.

The chain uses TRBV5-1 and TRBJ1-1; no clear D gene. The CDR3 sequence is 14 residues long. V was trimmed by 2 bases and J by 1 base, leaving 9 bases between them. CDR1 and CDR2 from the germline V gene are SGHRS and YFSETQ. The CDR3 region has the DNA TGCGCCAGCAGCTTCTGGGCAGGGAACACTGAAGCTTTCTTT. Protein product: CASSFWAGNTEAFF.

The V gene is TRBV6-5, the J gene TRBJ2-2; D unresolved. There are 16 residues in the CDR3. The germline V gene has CDR1 MNHEY and CDR2 SVGAGI. V lost 2 bases to trimming and J lost 0 bases, with 10 bases between them. Here the CDR3 reads CASSYRLPANTGELFF. The CDR3, as DNA: TGTGCCAGCAGTTACCGGCTTCCCGCGAACACCGGGGAGCTGTTTTTT.

This clone was seen once. The genes are TRBV18 and TRBJ2-3; 10 bases align to TRBD2. Germline CDR1 reads KGHSH; CDR2 reads LQKENI. The CDR3 extends over 15 amino acids. V lost 0 bases and J lost 3; bases outside the gene matches: 0. The CDR3: CASSPPLAGTDTQYF. In DNA form, the CDR3 reads TGTGCCAGCTCACCACCACTAGCGGGGACAGATACGCAGTATTTT.

Comment on this clone: Other DNA sequences in this sample translate to the same CDR3. The chain is built from TRBV2 and TRBJ2-6, with a weak D call TRBD1 (6 bases). The V end was cut by 1 base, the J end by 4 bases, with 14 bases between. This CDR3 is 17 amino acids long. Germline V lookup: CDR1 SNHLY, CDR2 FYNNEI. This chain's CDR3 is CASSEVDSGAGANVLTF. The CDR3 coding sequence is TGTGCCAGCAGTGAAGTGGATTCAGGGGCGGGGGCCAACGTCCTGACTTTC. Using reference TRBV2 and TRBJ2-6 for the parts outside the CDR3, the full variable domain is EPEVTQTPSHQVTQMGQEVILRCVPISNHLYFYWYRQILGQKVEFLVSFYNNEISEKSEIFDDQFSVERPDGSNFTLKIRSTKLEDSAMYFCASSEVDSGAGANVLTFGAGSRLTVL.

The chain links TRBV13 to TRBJ2-3; TRBD2 agrees at 9 bases. CDR1 is PRHDT, CDR2 FYEKMQ, per germline (reference sequence). After removal of 1 base from V and 5 bases from J, the junction contained 7 bases not matched to a gene. This CDR3 comprises 16 residues. As DNA, the CDR3 is TGTGCCAGCAGCTTAGTGGCTAGCGGGAAAGGAGATACGCAGTATTTT. Translated, it gives CASSLVASGKGDTQYF.